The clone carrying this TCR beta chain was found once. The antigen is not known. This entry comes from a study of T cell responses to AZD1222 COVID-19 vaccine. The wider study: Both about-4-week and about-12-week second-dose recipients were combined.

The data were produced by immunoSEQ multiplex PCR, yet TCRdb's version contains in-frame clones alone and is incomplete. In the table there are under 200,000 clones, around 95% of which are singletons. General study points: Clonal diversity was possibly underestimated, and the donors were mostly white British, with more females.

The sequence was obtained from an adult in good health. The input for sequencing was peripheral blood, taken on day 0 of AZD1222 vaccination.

The CDR3 coding sequence is TGTGCCAGCAGTACAGGGGCCGGCAATCAGCCCCAGCATTTT. Encoded protein: CASSTGAGNQPQHF. The chain couples TRBV28 to TRBJ1-5, with 7 bases aligning to TRBD1. Germline V gene data show CDR1 as MDHEN and CDR2 as SYDVKM. This CDR3 is built from 14 residues. Unmatched junction bases numbered 3, after V lost 5 bases and J lost 2 bases.